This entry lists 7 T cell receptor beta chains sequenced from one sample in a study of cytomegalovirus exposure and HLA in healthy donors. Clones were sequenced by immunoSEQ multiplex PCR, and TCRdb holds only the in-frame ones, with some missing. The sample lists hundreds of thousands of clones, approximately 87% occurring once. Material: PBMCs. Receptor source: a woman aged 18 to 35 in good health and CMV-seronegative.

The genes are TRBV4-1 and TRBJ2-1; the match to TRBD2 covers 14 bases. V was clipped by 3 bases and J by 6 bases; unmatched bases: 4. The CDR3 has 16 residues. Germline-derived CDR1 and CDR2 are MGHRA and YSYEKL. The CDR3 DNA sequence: TGCGCCAGCAGCCACCCGACTAGCGGGAGGGCCAATGAGCAGTTCTTC. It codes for CASSHPTSGRANEQFF.

This CDR3 reads CASRLDRGGGYTF. CDR3 nucleotide sequence: TGTGCCAGCAGACTCGACAGGGGGGGAGGCTACACCTTC. The chain recombines TRBV6-5 with TRBJ1-2, with 9 bases lining up with TRBD1. The germline V gene encodes CDR1 MNHEY and CDR2 SVGAGI. CDR3 length: 13 amino acids. Losses at the gene ends were 6 bases for V and 8 bases for J; bases not matched to a gene: 7.

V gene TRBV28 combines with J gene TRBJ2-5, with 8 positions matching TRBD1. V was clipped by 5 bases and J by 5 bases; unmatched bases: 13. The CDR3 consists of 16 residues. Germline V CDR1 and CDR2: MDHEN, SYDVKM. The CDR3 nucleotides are TGTGCCAGCAGTACACTTCGACAGGGGCGAAGGGAGACCCAGTACTTC. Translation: CASSTLRQGRRETQYF.

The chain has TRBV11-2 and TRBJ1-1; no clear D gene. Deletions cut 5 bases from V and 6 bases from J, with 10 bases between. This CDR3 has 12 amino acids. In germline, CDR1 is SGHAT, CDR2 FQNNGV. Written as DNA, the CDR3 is TGTGCCAGCAGCGGATTAATCGCTGAAGCTTTCTTT. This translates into CASSGLIAEAFF.

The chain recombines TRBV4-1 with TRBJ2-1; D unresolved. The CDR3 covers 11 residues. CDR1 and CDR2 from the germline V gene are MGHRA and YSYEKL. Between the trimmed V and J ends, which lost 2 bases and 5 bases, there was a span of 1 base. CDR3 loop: CASSQNNEQFF. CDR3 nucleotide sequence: TGCGCCAGCAGCCAAAACAATGAGCAGTTCTTC.

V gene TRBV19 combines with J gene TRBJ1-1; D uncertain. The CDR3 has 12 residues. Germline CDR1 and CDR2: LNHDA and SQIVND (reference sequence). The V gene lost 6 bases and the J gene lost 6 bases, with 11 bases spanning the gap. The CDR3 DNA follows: TGTGCCAGTAGAGGAGGAAATGCTGAAGCTTTCTTT. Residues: CASRGGNAEAFF.

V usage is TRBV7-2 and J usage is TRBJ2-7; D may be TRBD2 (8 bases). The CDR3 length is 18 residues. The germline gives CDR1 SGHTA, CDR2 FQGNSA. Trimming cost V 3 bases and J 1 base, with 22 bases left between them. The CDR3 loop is CASSFPTGRGRSSYEQYF. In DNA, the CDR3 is TGTGCCAGCAGCTTCCCCACCGGGAGGGGGCGGAGTTCCTACGAGCAGTACTTC.